This TCR beta chain appears in the sequencing data of a study of blood T cells in healthy people across ages. A sample-barcoded 5' primer and a J-beta primer mix were used in a second PCR of about 7 to 12 cycles. TCRdb re-called the 5' RACE reads with MiXCR, one entry per CDR3 protein. Of around 870,000 distinct CDR3 sequences in the sample, less than 35% were seen once. Each individual donor underwent a draw of approximately 10 milliliters of peripheral blood. The sample consisted of blood. The receptor was isolated from an elderly woman in good health.

The CDR3 coding sequence is TGTGCCAGCAGGGAGCCAATCATAACAGGGAGGGGAGAGACCCAGTACTTC. It translates to CASREPIITGRGETQYF. The chain has TRBV25-1 and TRBJ2-5, with a possible D match to TRBD2 (7 bases). The CDR3 consists of 17 residues. V lost 6 bases and J 4 bases, leaving 24 bases between the germline ends. Germline CDR1 is MGHDK and CDR2 is SYGVNS.